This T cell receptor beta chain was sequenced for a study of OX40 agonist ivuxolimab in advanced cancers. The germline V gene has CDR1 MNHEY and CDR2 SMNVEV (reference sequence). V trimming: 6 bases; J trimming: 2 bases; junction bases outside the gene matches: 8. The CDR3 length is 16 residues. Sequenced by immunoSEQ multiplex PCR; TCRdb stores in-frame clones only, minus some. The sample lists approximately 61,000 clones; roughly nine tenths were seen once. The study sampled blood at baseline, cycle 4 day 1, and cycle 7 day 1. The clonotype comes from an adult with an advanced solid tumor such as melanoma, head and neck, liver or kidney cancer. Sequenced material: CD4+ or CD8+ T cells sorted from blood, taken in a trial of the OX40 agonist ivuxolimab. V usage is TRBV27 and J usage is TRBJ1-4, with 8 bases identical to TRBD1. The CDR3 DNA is TGTGCCAGCAGAATCCAGGGGGCAAGGACTAATGAAAAACTGTTTTTT. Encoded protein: CASRIQGARTNEKLFF.